The present TCR beta chain was sequenced within a study of CD8 T cells in ankylosing spondylitis. Ten or more counts support this clonotype. Its antigen is not known. Quantitative 5'-RACE with molecular barcodes was used to make the TCR beta libraries. Via MiXCR, TCRdb re-called the 5' RACE reads, giving one row per CDR3 protein. The sample has some 140,000 distinct CDR3 sequences; more than 7% are singletons. Germline assignment: CDR1 SQVTM and CDR2 ANQGSEA. This CDR3 is 14 amino acids long. V was clipped by 2 bases and J by 8 bases; unmatched bases: 6. General study results and limits: Relatively scarce in peripheral blood, disease-linked clones were CD8+. There was a TCR beta motif, made of eight highly homologous variants, that appeared characteristic of ankylosing spondylitis blood. Reportedly, matched ankylosing spondylitis synovial fluid was significantly enriched for disease-linked clones.

Sequencing was done on a sample of synovial fluid, either unsorted or a sorted T cell fraction (not recorded which). The rearrangement joins TRBV29-1 to TRBJ2-1, with 10 bases identical to TRBD2. The TCR sequence derives from a male donor with ankylosing spondylitis. The CDR3 loop is CSVESPLAGDEQFF. The CDR3, as DNA: TGCAGCGTTGAAAGCCCGCTAGCGGGAGATGAGCAGTTCTTC.